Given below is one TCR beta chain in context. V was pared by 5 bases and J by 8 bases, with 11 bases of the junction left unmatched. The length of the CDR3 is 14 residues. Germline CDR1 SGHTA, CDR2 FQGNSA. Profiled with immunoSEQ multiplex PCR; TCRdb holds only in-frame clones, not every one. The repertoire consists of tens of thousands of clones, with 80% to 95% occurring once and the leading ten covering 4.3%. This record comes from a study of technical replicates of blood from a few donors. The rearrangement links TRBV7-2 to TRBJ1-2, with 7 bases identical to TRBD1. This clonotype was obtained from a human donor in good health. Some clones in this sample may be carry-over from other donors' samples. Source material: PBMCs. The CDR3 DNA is TGTGCCAGCAGCCTAATAGGGGGCAGCTTCGGCTACACCTTC. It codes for CASSLIGGSFGYTF.